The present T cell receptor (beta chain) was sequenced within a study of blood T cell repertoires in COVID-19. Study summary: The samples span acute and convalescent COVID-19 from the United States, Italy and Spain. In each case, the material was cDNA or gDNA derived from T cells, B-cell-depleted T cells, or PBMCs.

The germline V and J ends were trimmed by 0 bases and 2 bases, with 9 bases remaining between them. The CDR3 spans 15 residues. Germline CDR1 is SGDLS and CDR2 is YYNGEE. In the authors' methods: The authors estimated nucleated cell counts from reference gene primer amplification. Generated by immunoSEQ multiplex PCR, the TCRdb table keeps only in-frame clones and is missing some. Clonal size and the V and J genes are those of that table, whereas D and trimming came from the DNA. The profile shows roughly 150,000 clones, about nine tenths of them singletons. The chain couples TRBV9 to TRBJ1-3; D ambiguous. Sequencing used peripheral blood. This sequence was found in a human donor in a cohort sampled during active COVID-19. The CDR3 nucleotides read TGTGCCAGCAGCGTAGACAGCCTAACTGGAAACACCATATATTTT. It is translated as CASSVDSLTGNTIYF.